The clone carrying this T cell receptor beta chain was observed at least ten times. This sample is drawn from a study of T cells in Graves' hyperthyroidism and ophthalmopathy. The CDR3 is 11 residues long. Germline-derived CDR1 and CDR2 are SGHRS and YFSETQ. Trimming shortened V by 4 bases and J by 5 bases, and 6 bases separated the two germline ends. Amplification yielded TCR beta CDR3 regions, with RNA transcripts as the source. HTBI primers were used for first-round RT-PCR of the TCR CDR3. TCRdb re-called the multiplex PCR reads through MiXCR, storing one row per CDR3 protein. The table includes roughly 300,000 distinct CDR3 sequences, less than 30% detected once.

The chain combines TRBV5-1 with TRBJ2-5, with D maybe TRBD2 (5 bases). The sequenced sample was blood. The receptor was derived from a middle-aged man with Graves' hyperthyroidism that later progressed to Graves' ophthalmopathy. The CDR3 nucleotides read TGCGCCAGCAGCGGGGAGGAGACCCAGTACTTC. This translates into CASSGEETQYF.